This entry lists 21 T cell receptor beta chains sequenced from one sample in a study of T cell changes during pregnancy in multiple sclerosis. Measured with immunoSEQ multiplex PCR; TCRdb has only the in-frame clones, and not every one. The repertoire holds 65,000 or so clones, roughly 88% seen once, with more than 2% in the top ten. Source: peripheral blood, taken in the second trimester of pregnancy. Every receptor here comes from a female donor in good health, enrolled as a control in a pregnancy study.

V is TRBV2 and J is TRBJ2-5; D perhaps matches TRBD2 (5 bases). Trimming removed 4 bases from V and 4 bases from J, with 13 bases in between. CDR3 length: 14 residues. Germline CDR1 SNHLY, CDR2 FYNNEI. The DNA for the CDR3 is TGTGCCAGCAGTGGGGTATTAGGAGGAGAGACCCAGTACTTC. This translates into CASSGVLGGETQYF.

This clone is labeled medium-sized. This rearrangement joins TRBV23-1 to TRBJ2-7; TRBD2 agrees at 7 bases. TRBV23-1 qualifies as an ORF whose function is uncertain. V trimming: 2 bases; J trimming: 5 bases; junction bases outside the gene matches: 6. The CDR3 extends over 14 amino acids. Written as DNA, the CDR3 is TGCGCCAGCAGTCAACCGGGGGGTTTCGACGAGCAGTACTTC. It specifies CASSQPGGFDEQYF.

The CDR3 sequence is CASSSNQWWAKNIQYF. In DNA form, the CDR3 reads TGTGCCAGCAGTTCCAATCAGTGGTGGGCCAAAAACATTCAGTACTTC. This rearrangement joins TRBV28 to TRBJ2-4; D unclear. Looked up from germline, CDR1 is MDHEN and CDR2 is SYDVKM. The V end was cut by 4 bases, the J end by 1 base, with 14 bases between. This CDR3 is 16 amino acids long.

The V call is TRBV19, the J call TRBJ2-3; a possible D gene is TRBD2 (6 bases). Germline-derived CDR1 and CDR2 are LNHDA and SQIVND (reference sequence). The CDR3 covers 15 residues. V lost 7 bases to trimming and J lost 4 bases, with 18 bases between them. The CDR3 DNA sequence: TGTGCCAGTACCTCTGGGGAGGCGGTCTCAGATACGCAGTATTTT. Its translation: CASTSGEAVSDTQYF.

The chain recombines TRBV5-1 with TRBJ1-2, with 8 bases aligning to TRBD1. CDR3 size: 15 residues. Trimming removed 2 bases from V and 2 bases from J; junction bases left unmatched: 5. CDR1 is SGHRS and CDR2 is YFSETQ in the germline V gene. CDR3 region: CASSFWTGPNYGYTF. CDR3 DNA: TGCGCCAGCAGCTTTTGGACAGGGCCGAACTATGGCTACACCTTC. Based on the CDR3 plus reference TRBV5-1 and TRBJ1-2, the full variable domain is KAGVTQTPRYLIKTRGQQVTLSCSPISGHRSVSWYQQTPGQGLQFLFEYFSETQRNKGNFPGRFSGRQFSNSRSEMNVSTLELGDSALYLCASSFWTGPNYGYTFGSGTRLTVV.

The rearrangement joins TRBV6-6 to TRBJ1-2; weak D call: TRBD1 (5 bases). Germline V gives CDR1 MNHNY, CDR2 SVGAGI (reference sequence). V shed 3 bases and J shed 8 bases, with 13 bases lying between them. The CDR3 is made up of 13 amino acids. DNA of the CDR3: TGTGCCAGCAGTTATCTGGGGGGTCAGGGCTACACCTTC. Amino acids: CASSYLGGQGYTF.

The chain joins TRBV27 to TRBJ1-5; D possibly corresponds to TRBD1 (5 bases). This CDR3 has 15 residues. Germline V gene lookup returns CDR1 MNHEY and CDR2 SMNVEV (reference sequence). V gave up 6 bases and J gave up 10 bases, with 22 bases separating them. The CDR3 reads CASSPRGRAISPQHF. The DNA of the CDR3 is TGTGCCAGCAGCCCGCGGGGCAGAGCAATCAGCCCCCAGCATTTT.

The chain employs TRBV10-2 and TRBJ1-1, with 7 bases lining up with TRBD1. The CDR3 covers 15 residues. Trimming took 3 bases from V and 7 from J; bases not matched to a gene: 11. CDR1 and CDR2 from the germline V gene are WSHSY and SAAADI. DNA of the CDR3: TGCGCCAGCAGTGATGGTAGAACAGGGGCGGGTGAAGCTTTCTTT. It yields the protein CASSDGRTGAGEAFF.

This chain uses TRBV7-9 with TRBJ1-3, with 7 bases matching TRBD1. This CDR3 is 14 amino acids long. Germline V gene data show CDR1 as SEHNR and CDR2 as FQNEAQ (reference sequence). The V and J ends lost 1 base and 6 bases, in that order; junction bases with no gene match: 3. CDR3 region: CASSLEGAENTIYF. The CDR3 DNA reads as TGTGCCAGCAGCTTAGAGGGGGCAGAAAACACCATATATTTT.

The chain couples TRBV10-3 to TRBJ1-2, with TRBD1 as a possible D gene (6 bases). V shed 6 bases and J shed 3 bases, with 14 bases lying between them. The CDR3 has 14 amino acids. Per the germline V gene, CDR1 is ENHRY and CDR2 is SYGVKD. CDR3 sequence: CAIRVTGLDYGYTF. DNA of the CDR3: TGTGCCATCAGAGTAACAGGGTTGGACTATGGCTACACCTTC.

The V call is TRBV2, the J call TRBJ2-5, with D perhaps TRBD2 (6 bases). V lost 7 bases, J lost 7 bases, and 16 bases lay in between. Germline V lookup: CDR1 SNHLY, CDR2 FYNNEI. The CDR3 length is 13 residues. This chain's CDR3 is CASTWTTSGTQYF. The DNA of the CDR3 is TGTGCCAGCACTTGGACTACCAGTGGGACCCAGTACTTC.

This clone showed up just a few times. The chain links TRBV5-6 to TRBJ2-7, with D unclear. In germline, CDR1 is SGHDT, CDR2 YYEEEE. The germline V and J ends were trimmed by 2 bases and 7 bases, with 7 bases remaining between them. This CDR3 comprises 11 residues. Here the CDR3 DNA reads TGTGCCAGCAGCTTTGCGCGGGAGCAGTACTTC. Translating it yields CASSFAREQYF.

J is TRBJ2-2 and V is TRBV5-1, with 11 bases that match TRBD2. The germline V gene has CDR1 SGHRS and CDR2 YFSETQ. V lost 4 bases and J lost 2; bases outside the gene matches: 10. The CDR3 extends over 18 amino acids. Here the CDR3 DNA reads TGCGCCAGCAGCCCTCGGGATAGCGGGGGGGTTAACACCGGGGAGCTGTTTTTT. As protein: CASSPRDSGGVNTGELFF.

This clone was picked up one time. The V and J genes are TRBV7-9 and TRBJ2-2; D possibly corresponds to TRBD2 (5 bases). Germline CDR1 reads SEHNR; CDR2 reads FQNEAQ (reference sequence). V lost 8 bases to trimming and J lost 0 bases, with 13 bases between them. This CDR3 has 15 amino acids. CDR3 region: CASLGLLANTGELFF. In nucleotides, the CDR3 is TGTGCCAGCTTAGGACTCCTAGCGAACACCGGGGAGCTGTTTTTT.

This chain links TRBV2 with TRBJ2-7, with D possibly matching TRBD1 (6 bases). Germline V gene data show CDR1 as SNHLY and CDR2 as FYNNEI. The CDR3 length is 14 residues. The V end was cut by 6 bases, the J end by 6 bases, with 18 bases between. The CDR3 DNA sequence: TGTGCCAGCAGGACGGATTGGCAGGGGAGCGAGCAGTACTTC. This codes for CASRTDWQGSEQYF.

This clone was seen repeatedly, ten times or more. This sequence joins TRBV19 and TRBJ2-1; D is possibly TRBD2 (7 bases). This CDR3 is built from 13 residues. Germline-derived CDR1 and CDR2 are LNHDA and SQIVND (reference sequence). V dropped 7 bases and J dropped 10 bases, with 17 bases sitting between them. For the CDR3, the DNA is TGTGCCAGTACCCCCCGGGGGGCAGCCGAGCAGTTCTTC. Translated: CASTPRGAAEQFF.

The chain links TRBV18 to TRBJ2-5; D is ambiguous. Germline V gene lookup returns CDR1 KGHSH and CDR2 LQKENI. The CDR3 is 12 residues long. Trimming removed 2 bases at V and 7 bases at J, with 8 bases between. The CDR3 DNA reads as TGTGCCAGCTCACCAAGCGATCGGACCCAGTACTTC. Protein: CASSPSDRTQYF.

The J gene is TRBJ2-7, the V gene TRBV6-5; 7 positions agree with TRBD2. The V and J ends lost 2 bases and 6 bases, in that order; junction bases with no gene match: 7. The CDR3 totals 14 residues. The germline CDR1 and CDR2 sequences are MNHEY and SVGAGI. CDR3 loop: CASSYLMTSSEQYF. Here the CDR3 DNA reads TGTGCCAGCAGTTACCTTATGACTAGCTCCGAGCAGTACTTC.

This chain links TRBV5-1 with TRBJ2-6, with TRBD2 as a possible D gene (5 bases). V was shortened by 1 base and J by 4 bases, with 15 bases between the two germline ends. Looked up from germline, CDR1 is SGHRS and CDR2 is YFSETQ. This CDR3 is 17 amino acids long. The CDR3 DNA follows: TGCGCCAGCAGCTTGAGCGTTCCGGGATCCGGGGCCAACGTCCTGACTTTC. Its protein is CASSLSVPGSGANVLTF.

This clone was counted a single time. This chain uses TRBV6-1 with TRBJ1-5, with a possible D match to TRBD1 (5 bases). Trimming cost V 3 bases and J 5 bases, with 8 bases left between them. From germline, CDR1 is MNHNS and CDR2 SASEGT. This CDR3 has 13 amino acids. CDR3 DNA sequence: TGTGCCAGCAGTGACAGGGTCCATCAGCCCCAGCATTTT. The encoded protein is CASSDRVHQPQHF.

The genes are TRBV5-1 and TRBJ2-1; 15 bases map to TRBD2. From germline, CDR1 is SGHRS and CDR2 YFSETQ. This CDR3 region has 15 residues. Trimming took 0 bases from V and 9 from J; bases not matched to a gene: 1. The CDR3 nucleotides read TGCGCCAGCAGCTTGGAGGGACTAGCGGGAGGTGAGCAGTTCTTC. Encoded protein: CASSLEGLAGGEQFF.